This T cell receptor (beta chain) is drawn from a study of tumor-infiltrating lymphocytes in primary liver carcinoma (dated by TCRdb to about 2017). Some background on the complete study: The five patients, three men and two women aged 30 to 69 years, had hepatocellular carcinoma (four) or combined HCC and intrahepatic cholangiocarcinoma (one). The five patients had tumors of stage T1-T3 N0M0, with maximum diameters ranging from about 4.2 to 11 cm. Each sample produced roughly 3.65 to 7.5 million productive TCRbeta reads, and read depth showed no significant difference between tissue types. Across five regions of each liver tumor, along with adjacent normal tissue and blood, the study brought together TCRbeta repertoire sequencing, expression microarrays and whole-exome sequencing. A total of 35 or so specimens from 5 patients went through TCRbeta repertoire sequencing, namely 25 tumor regions, 5 adjacent noncancerous liver tissues and 5 peripheral blood samples. Technical replicate repertoires showed high reproducibility, with mean shared-clone rates roughly 0.89 and correlation coefficients above 0.95.

Starting from roughly 540 ng total RNA, TCRbeta-specific cDNA was produced by reverse transcription with a constant-region primer and ProtoScript II reverse transcriptase. Construction of the TCRbeta libraries relied on three nested rounds of multiplex PCR, following a slightly modified ARM-PCR procedure. A final 25-cycle PCR with Deep VentR polymerase added sample barcodes and Illumina adapters. Amplicons of 200-500 bp were gel-purified with a QIAquick gel extraction kit before sequencing. The TCRbeta amplicons were sequenced with 250-bp paired-end reads on an Illumina HiSeq 2500. In the authors' own workflow: Quality trimming of reads was performed with Trimmomatic v0.33, and paired reads were merged with FLASH v1.2.11 so that full CDR3 sequences could be recovered. MiGEC v1.2.1b assigned V, D and J germline segments to the rearranged TCRbeta sequences. Clonotype statistics and Shannon-Wiener diversity indices were computed with VDJtools v1.0.0. Except for diversity analysis, only each sample's 250 most abundant clonotypes were used in subsequent analyses to reduce sampling bias. Using fastp at Q25 and MiXCR, TCRdb reprocessed the public reads and kept productive beta chains. CDR3 protein sequences are deduplicated, and each keeps its most common genes and DNA. TCRdb's processing, not the study's, gives the V and J calls here. The sample has roughly 80,000 distinct CDR3 sequences on record, about three quarters of them singletons. The top ten constitute about 28% of the sample.

The research as a whole found: Because the samples were bulk and unsorted, CD4+ and CD8+ T cell repertoires could not be compared. Repertoire overlap was higher between tumor regions (mean about 35%) than tumor-adjacent (approximately 17%) or tumor-blood (14%) pairs, consistent with antigen-driven expansion. Because only the TCR beta chain was sequenced and unpaired alpha chains were not captured, true repertoire diversity is likely underestimated. With just a handful of patients in the study, the authors point out that the findings should be validated in a larger study. The top 250 clones accounted for a significantly greater share of the repertoire in tumors than in blood (p = 0.039).

Comments on this clonotype: Its antigen is currently not known. No base quality information exists; no much larger clone differs at one position.

Total RNA and DNA were co-extracted without cell sorting from roughly 20-30 mg of bulk tissue using the AllPrep DNA/RNA mini kit. Between late 2015 and 2016, roughly five patients in China with histopathologically diagnosed primary liver carcinoma had surgical resection. Patients had chronic HBV infection and were treatment-naive at sampling. Fresh tumor and adjacent tissue pieces were bisected, with one half stored in RNAlater at -80 degrees C and the other half sent for histology. Source material: tumor-adjacent normal liver tissue. This receptor was obtained from a man aged 40-50 years with primary liver carcinoma and hepatitis B virus infection.

The bases read TGCAGTGCTCCGGAGGTCGGTAGAGCCTATCAGCCCCAGCATTTT. Its protein reads: CSAPEVGRAYQPQHF. Recombination connected TRBV20-1 to TRBJ1-5, with the D gene call left open. The CDR3 has 15 amino acids, counting the end cysteine and phenylalanine. The only DNA kept is the CDR3, 45 bases in frame from the first base. The V and J ends are trimmed by 5 bases and 5 bases, leaving 19 bases between them. According to the germline V gene (reference sequence), CDR1 reads DFQATT and CDR2 reads SNEGSKA.